This T cell receptor (beta chain) was retrieved from a study of shared clonotypes between healthy human individuals. The study's findings and limits: Blood alone was sampled, and tissue repertoires likely differ. Few donors limited the genetic and exposure-history diversity represented.

Replicate PCRs were loaded with approximately 300 ng DNA from unsorted PBMC, about 30,000 T cell genomes. Sequenced by immunoSEQ multiplex PCR; TCRdb stores in-frame clones only, minus some. The table includes fewer than 700,000 clones, roughly four fifths detected once. This clone was observed once. Its antigen is currently unknown. Sequenced input: PBMCs. The receptor comes from a woman aged 40 to 50 in good health. Some clones in this sample may be carry-over from other donors' samples.

The CDR3 bases are TGTGCCAGTACAATACAACCGAGCTCCTACAATGAGCAGTTCTTC. It is translated as CASTIQPSSYNEQFF. V gene TRBV19 combines with J gene TRBJ2-1; no clear D. The CDR3 has 15 amino acids. Looked up from germline, CDR1 is LNHDA and CDR2 is SQIVND (reference sequence). With 7 bases removed from V and 0 bases from J, the gap between germline ends came to 13 bases.